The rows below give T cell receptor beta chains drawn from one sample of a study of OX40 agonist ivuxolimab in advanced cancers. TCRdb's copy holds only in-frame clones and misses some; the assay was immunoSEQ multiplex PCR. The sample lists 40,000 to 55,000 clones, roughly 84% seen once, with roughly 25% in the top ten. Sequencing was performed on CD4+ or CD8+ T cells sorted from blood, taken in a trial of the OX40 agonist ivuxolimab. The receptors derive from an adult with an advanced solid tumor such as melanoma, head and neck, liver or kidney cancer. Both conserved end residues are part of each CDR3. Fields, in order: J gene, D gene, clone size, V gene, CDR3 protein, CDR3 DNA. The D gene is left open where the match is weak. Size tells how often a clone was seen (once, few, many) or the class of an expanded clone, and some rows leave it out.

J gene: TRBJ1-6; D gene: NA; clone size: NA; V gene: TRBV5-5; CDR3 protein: CASSLESGLGGRSPLHF; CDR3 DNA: TGTGCCAGCAGCTTGGAGTCGGGGTTAGGGGGGCGATCACCCCTCCACTTT
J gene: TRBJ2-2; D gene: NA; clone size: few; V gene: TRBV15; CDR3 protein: CATSRIYGELFF; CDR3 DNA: TGTGCCACCAGCAGAATATACGGGGAGCTGTTTTTT
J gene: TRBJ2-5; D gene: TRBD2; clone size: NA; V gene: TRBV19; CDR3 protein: CASSLTSGGSQETQYF; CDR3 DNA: TGTGCCAGTAGTCTGACTAGCGGGGGGTCCCAAGAGACCCAGTACTTC
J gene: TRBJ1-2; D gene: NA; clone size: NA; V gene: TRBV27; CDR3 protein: CASSGFSRTGVNYGYTF; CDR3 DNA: TGTGCCAGCAGTGGTTTTTCGCGGACGGGTGTTAACTATGGCTACACCTTC
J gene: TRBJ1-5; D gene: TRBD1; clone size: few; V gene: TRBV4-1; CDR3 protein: CASSQEVTGGGYQPQHF; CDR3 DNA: TGCGCCAGCAGCCAAGAAGTTACAGGGGGCGGGTATCAGCCCCAGCATTTT
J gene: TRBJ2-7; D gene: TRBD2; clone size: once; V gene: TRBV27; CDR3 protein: CASSLSGSGFYEQYF; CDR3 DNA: TGTGCCAGCAGTTTAAGTGGTAGCGGGTTTTACGAGCAGTACTTC
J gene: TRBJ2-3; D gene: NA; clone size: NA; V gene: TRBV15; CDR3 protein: CATSRDPPSLLSDTQYF; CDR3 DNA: TGTGCCACCAGCAGAGATCCCCCTAGCTTGTTGTCAGATACGCAGTATTTT
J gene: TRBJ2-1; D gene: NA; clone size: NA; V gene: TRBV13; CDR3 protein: CASSLGPGNEQFF; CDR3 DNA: TGTGCCAGCAGCTTAGGCCCGGGGAATGAGCAGTTCTTC
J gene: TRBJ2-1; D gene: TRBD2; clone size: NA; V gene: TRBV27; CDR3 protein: CASLGGGFYNEQFF; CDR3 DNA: TGTGCCAGTCTGGGGGGGGGTTTTTACAATGAGCAGTTCTTC
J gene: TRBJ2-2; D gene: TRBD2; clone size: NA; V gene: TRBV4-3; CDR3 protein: CASSQPIAGNTGELFF; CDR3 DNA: TGCGCCAGCAGCCAACCTATAGCGGGGAACACCGGGGAGCTGTTTTTT
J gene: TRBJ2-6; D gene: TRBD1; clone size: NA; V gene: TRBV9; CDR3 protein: CASSVDPRGLGANVLTF; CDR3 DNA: TGTGCCAGCAGCGTAGACCCGAGGGGGCTGGGGGCCAACGTCCTGACTTTC
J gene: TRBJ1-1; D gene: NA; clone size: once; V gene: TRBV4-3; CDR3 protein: CASSQDWAQGGTEAFF; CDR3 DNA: TGCGCCAGCAGCCAAGATTGGGCTCAGGGTGGGACTGAAGCTTTCTTT
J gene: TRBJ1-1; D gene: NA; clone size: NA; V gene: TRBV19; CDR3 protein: CASKWALTSGEEGNTEAFF; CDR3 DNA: TGTGCCAGTAAGTGGGCCCTGACAAGCGGGGAGGAGGGGAATACTGAAGCTTTCTTT
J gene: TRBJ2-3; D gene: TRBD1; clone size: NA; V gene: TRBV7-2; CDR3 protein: CASSPGRTGGFGDTQYF; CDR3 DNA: TGTGCCAGCAGCCCAGGACGGACAGGGGGATTTGGAGATACGCAGTATTTT
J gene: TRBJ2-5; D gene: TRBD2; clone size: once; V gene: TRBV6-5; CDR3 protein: CASSYWTSGIETQYF; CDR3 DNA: TGTGCCAGCAGTTACTGGACTAGCGGGATAGAGACCCAGTACTTC
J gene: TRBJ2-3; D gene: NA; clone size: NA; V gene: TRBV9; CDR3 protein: CASSVGTVRTDTQYF; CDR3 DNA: TGTGCCAGCAGCGTAGGGACAGTGAGAACAGATACGCAGTATTTT
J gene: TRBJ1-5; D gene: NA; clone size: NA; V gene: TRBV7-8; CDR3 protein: CASSRDSFNQPQHF; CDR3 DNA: TGTGCCAGCAGCCGTGACAGTTTCAATCAGCCCCAGCATTTT
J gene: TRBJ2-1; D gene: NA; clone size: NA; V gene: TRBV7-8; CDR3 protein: CASSFWDLSSYNEQFF; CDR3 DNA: TGTGCCAGCAGCTTCTGGGACTTAAGCTCCTACAATGAGCAGTTCTTC
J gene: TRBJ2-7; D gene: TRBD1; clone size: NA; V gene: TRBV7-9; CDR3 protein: CASSQTGTGVEQYF; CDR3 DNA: TGTGCCAGCAGCCAGACCGGGACAGGGGTCGAGCAGTACTTC
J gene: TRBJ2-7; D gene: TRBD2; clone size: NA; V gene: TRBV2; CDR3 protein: CASSEGASGPYEQYF; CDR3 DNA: TGTGCCAGCAGTGAAGGGGCTAGCGGTCCCTACGAGCAGTACTTC
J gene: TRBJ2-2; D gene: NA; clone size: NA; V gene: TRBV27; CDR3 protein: CASSLRPGQGTGELFF; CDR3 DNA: TGTGCCAGCAGTCTGCGGCCGGGACAAGGCACCGGGGAGCTGTTTTTT
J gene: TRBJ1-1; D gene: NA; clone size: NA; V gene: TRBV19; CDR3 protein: CASSIAHRTNTEAFF; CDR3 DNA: TGTGCCAGTAGTATCGCCCACCGGACAAACACTGAAGCTTTCTTT
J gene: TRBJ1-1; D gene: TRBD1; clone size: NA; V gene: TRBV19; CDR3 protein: CASSPGGRTEAFF; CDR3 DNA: TGTGCCAGTAGTCCAGGGGGCCGGACTGAAGCTTTCTTT
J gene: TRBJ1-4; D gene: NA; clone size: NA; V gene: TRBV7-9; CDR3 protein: CASTGATNEKLFF; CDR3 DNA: TGTGCCAGTACCGGGGCAACTAATGAAAAACTGTTTTTT
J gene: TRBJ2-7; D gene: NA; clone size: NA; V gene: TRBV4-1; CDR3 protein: CASSQVGAYEQYF; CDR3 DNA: TGCGCCAGCAGCCAAGTTGGCGCCTACGAGCAGTACTTC
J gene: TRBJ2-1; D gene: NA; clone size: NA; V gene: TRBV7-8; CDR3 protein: CASSGLRYVSYNEQFF; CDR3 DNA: TGTGCCAGCAGTGGATTACGTTACGTCTCCTACAATGAGCAGTTCTTC
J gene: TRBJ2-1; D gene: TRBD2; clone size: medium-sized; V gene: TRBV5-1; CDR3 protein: CASSAGTSGGFGEQFF; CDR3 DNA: TGCGCCAGCAGCGCGGGGACTAGCGGGGGCTTTGGTGAGCAGTTCTTC
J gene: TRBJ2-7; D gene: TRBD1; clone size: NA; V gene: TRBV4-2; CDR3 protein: CASSQEGGARDEQYF; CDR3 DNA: TGTGCCAGCAGCCAAGAAGGGGGCGCGAGGGACGAGCAGTACTTC
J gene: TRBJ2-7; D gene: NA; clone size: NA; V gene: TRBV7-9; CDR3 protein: CASSQGRGAYEQYF; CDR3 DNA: TGTGCCAGCAGCCAAGGCAGGGGCGCCTACGAGCAGTACTTC
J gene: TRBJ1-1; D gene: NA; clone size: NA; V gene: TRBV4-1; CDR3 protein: CASSQEARVSTEAFF; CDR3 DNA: TGCGCCAGCAGCCAAGAAGCGAGGGTGTCCACTGAAGCTTTCTTT